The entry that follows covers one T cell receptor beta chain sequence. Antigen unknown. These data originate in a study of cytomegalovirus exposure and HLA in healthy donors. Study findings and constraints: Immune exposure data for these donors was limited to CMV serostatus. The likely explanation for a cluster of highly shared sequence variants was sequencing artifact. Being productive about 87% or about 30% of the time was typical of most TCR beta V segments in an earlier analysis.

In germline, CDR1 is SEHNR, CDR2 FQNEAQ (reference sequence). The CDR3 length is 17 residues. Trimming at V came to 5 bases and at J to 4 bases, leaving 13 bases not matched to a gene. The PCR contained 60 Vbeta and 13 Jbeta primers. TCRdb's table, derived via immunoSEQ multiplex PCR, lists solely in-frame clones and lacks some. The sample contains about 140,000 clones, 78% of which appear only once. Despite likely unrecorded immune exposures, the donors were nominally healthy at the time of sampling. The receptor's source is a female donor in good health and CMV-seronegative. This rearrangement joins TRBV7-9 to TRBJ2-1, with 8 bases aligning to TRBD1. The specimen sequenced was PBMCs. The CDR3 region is CASSPGLVTGVYNEQFF. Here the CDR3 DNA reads TGTGCCAGCAGCCCGGGTTTAGTGACAGGGGTATACAATGAGCAGTTCTTC.